Described below is a single T cell receptor (beta chain) sequence and its context. Its antigen is undetermined. PCR was performed using 60 Vbeta and 13 Jbeta primers. In the original workflow: It was a later analysis that counted 75 million to 90 million unique TCR beta chains, of which approximately 11 million were shared. Clones were read by immunoSEQ multiplex PCR, and TCRdb kept only the in-frame ones, dropping some. The V and J calls and clone size are taken from that table; D and trimming were inferred from the DNA. The repertoire holds approximately 170,000 clones, with 83% as singletons. The germline CDR1 and CDR2 sequences are SGHVS and FQNEAQ. The CDR3 contains 18 residues. The ends lost 0 bases at V and 6 bases at J; junction bases unmatched: 13. The data stem from a study of cytomegalovirus exposure and HLA in healthy donors. General study findings and limits: In all likelihood, a cluster of highly shared sequence variants was a sequencing artifact. A few CMV-associated chains were confirmed in vitro to be specific for CMV antigens.

The sample taken for sequencing was PBMCs. This sequence was found in a man between 45 and 60 years old in good health and CMV-seropositive. The rearrangement uses TRBV7-8 and TRBJ2-7; 11 bases line up with TRBD2. This chain's CDR3 is CASSLALIAGGVWGEQYF. The CDR3 DNA sequence: TGTGCCAGCAGCTTAGCGTTGATAGCGGGAGGGGTTTGGGGCGAGCAGTACTTC.